A selection of T cell receptor beta chains follows, all from one sample in a study of blood T cell repertoires in COVID-19. Data came from immunoSEQ multiplex PCR; TCRdb stores just in-frame clones and leaves some out. The sample shows 250,000 or so clones, 75% to 90% of them seen only once. The sequencing input was PBMCs or T cells enriched from blood (not recorded which). The receptors derive from a woman aged 45 to 65 who had recovered from COVID-19. Each CDR3 is given with its conserved first and last residue. D genes are given only for firm matches. Size tells how often a clone was seen (once, few, many) or the class of an expanded clone, and some rows leave it out.

clone_size	v_call	j_call	d_call	cdr3_aa	cdr3_nt
NA	TRBV3-1/TRBV3-2	TRBJ2-3	TRBD2	CASSQDAGGTTDTQYF	TGTGCCAGCAGCCAAGATGCGGGAGGTACCACAGATACGCAGTATTTT
NA	TRBV3-1/TRBV3-2	TRBJ2-2	NA	CASSRTGILAGELFF	TGTGCCAGCAGCCGAACAGGGATTTTGGCCGGGGAGCTGTTTTTT
many	TRBV2	TRBJ1-1	TRBD1	CAGALGQGTEAFF	TGTGCCGGGGCACTGGGACAGGGGACTGAAGCTTTCTTT
NA	TRBV5-1	TRBJ2-2	TRBD1	CASSYGDSWTGELFF	TGCGCCAGCAGCTACGGGGACAGTTGGACCGGGGAGCTGTTTTTT
NA	TRBV19	TRBJ1-1	NA	CASSILGLGNTEAFF	TGTGCCAGTAGTATTTTAGGACTGGGGAACACTGAAGCTTTCTTT
few	TRBV7-9	TRBJ2-1	TRBD2	CASSLGGGRLINEQFF	TGTGCCAGCAGCTTAGGTGGCGGGAGGCTTATCAATGAGCAGTTCTTC
NA	TRBV27	TRBJ1-2	NA	CASSLSGGAGTYGYTF	TGTGCCAGCAGTTTATCGGGGGGGGCGGGGACCTATGGCTACACCTTC
NA	TRBV6-5	TRBJ2-5	NA	CASSRGWETQYF	TGTGCCAGCAGTCGAGGGTGGGAGACCCAGTACTTC
NA	TRBV4-1	TRBJ2-1	TRBD2	CASSQGTSGFSYNEQFF	TGCGCCAGCAGCCAAGGAACTAGCGGGTTCTCCTACAATGAGCAGTTCTTC
NA	TRBV12-3/TRBV12-4	TRBJ1-5	NA	CASSLSSDQPQHF	TGTGCCAGCAGTTTATCGTCAGATCAGCCCCAGCATTTT
NA	TRBV29-1	TRBJ2-7	NA	CSGKEGWEQYF	TGCAGCGGAAAGGAGGGGTGGGAGCAGTACTTC
NA	TRBV1	TRBJ2-1	NA	CTSSQAGGWLNEQFF	TGCACCAGCAGCCAAGCGGGAGGTTGGCTCAATGAGCAGTTCTTC
NA	TRBV2	TRBJ2-5	NA	CASQTNVGETQYF	TGTGCCAGCCAGACTAATGTGGGGGAGACCCAGTACTTC
NA	TRBV28	TRBJ2-7	NA	CASRRQGLGYEQYF	TGTGCCAGCAGACGACAGGGACTTGGCTACGAGCAGTACTTC
NA	TRBV6-5	TRBJ2-2	TRBD1	CASTDRVHGELFF	TGTGCCAGCACAGACAGGGTGCACGGGGAGCTGTTTTTT
NA	TRBV3-1/TRBV3-2	TRBJ2-6	NA	CASSQAGSGANVLTF	TGTGCCAGCAGCCAAGCGGGGTCTGGGGCCAACGTCCTGACTTTC
NA	TRBV5-1	TRBJ1-1	TRBD1	CASSLGQGYTEAFF	TGCGCCAGCAGCTTGGGACAGGGTTACACTGAAGCTTTCTTT
NA	TRBV28	TRBJ1-4	NA	CASRVAEKLFF	TGTGCCAGCAGGGTGGCTGAAAAACTGTTTTTT
NA	TRBV5-6	TRBJ1-2	TRBD1	CASSLGQGMYGYTF	TGTGCCAGCAGCTTGGGACAGGGGATGTATGGCTACACCTTC
NA	TRBV6-1	TRBJ2-7	TRBD2	CASSVASGAQYF	TGTGCCAGCAGTGTAGCTAGCGGGGCGCAGTACTTC
few	TRBV4-1	TRBJ1-1	NA	CASSQTHTGTTRNTEAFF	TGCGCCAGCAGCCAAACACATACCGGGACAACAAGAAACACTGAAGCTTTCTTT
NA	TRBV9	TRBJ1-2	NA	CASSSRLGLTDSPYGYTF	TGTGCCAGCAGCTCGCGGTTAGGACTGACGGATTCTCCCTATGGCTACACCTTC
few	TRBV5-1	TRBJ2-2	TRBD1	CASSEGQANTGELFF	TGCGCCAGCAGCGAGGGACAGGCGAACACCGGGGAGCTGTTTTTT
NA	TRBV5-1	TRBJ2-3	TRBD1	CASSEENRGRSDTQYF	TGCGCCAGCAGCGAGGAAAACAGGGGGCGGTCGGATACGCAGTATTTT